This TCR beta chain was recorded in a study of blood T cell repertoires in COVID-19 (dated by TCRdb to about 2020). Study-wide context: Samples covering the acute and convalescent phases of COVID-19 were provided by collaborators in the United States, Italy and Spain. The repertoires were released in a freely available public database intended as a resource for research on the immune response to SARS-CoV-2. Where HLA class I and class II types were available, the types were taken from metadata supplied by the sample provider, not from assay-based typing. Subjects who had been exposed to COVID-19, were actively infected with it, or had recovered from it provided the deeply sampled blood TCRbeta repertoires that made up the dataset. The prospective study material was composed of cDNA or gDNA derived from T cells, B-cell-depleted T cells, or PBMCs. Nearly every sample came with metadata listing a de-identified subject ID, COVID-19 status, age in years and sex. Samples were obtained from the ongoing ImmuneRACE study (first 160 participants) and from over 1,000 subjects provided by 6 global collaborators.

The immunoSEQ Assay, a bias-controlled multiplex PCR, was used to amplify TCRbeta CDR3 regions from genomic DNA. Per the authors' processing: Within the assay, amplification of reference gene primers was used to estimate how many nucleated cells each sample contained. To quantify the absolute abundance of each unique TCRbeta CDR3 rearrangement, sequence reads were collapsed and filtered. For each sample, productive Simpson clonality was calculated as the square root of Simpson's diversity index over productive rearrangements. TCRdb obtained this table from immuneACCESS and retained in-frame rearrangements with V and J assigned. These tables miss some clones; where compared with another copy, unresolved V genes account for less than half of the shortfall, and the remainder is unexplained. D and trimming come from the DNA, and the V and J calls and clone size come from that table. Present in this sample are roughly 180,000 clones, 85% of which were seen just once. About 5.8% of the sample lies in the top ten.

Findings and caveats that apply to the study as a whole: The quantity of clinical and demographic metadata differed by source and by participant and was supplied without curation.

One collaborating source in Seattle enrolled patients while the patients were actively infected and followed the patients over time throughout the course of disease. Collaborating institutions collected whole blood in K2EDTA tubes following their own protocols. Collaborator samples were shipped for TCRbeta analysis as frozen whole blood, isolated PBMCs, or DNA extracted from either sample type. Sequences WNHNN (CDR1) and SYGVQD (CDR2) are obtained from the germline V gene (reference sequence). V was cut back by 9 bases and J by 1 base, leaving a gap of 9 bases between them. Including the terminal cysteine and phenylalanine, the CDR3 comprises 12 residues. This entry keeps only the CDR3 DNA: 36 bases, framed from base 1. For this clone: This clone's antigen is unknown. Per-nucleotide qualities are absent, and no much larger clonotype sits a single base away.

The chain is assembled from TRBV10-1 and TRBJ1-2; the best D guess is TRBD1, with 5 bases matching. The sequence came from a woman between 50 and 59 years old with COVID-19, enrolled during active disease. What was sequenced was peripheral blood. The DNA sequence follows: TGCGCCAGTCTACAGGATAACTATGGCTACACCTTC. The encoded protein is CASLQDNYGYTF.